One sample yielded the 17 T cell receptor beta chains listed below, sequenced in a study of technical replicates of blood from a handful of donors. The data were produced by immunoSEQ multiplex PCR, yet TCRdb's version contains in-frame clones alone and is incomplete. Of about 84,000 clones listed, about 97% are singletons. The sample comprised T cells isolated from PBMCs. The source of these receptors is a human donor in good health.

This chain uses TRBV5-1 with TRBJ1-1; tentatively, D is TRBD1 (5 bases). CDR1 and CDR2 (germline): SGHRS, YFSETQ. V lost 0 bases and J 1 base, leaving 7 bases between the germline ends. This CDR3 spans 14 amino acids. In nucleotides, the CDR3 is TGCGCCAGCAGCTTGGCCGGACAGAACACTGAAGCTTTCTTT. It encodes CASSLAGQNTEAFF. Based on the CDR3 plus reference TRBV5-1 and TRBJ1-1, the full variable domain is KAGVTQTPRYLIKTRGQQVTLSCSPISGHRSVSWYQQTPGQGLQFLFEYFSETQRNKGNFPGRFSGRQFSNSRSEMNVSTLELGDSALYLCASSLAGQNTEAFFGQGTRLTVV.

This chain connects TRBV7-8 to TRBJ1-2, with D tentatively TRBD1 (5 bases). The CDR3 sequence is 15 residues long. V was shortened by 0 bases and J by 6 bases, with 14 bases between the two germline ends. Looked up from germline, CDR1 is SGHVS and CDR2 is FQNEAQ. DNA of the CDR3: TGTGCCAGCAGCTTAGCGTCGGGGGGAGCGGATGGCTACACCTTC. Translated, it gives CASSLASGGADGYTF.

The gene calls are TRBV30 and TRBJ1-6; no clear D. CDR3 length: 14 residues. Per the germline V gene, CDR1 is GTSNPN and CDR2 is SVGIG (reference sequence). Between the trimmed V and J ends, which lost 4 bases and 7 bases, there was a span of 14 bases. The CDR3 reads CAWMGGSVNSPLHF. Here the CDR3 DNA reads TGTGCCTGGATGGGAGGAAGCGTGAATTCACCCCTCCACTTT. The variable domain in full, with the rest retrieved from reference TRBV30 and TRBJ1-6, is SQTIHQWPATLVQPVGSPLSLECTVEGTSNPNLYWYRQAAGRGLQLLFYSVGIGQISSEVPQNLSASRPQDRQFILSSKKLLLSDSGFYLCAWMGGSVNSPLHFGNGTRLTVT.

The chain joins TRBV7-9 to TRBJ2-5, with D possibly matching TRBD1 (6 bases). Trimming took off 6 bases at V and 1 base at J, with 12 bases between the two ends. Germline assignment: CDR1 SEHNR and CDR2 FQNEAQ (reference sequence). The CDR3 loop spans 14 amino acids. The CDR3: CASSRRDIQETQYF. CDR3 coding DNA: TGTGCCAGCAGTCGCCGGGACATCCAAGAGACCCAGTACTTC.

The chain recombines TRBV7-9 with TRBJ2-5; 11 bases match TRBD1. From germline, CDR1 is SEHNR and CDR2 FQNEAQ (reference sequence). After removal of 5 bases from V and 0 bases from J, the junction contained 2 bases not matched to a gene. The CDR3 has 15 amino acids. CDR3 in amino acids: CASSEGQGDQETQYF. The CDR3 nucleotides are TGTGCCAGCAGCGAGGGACAGGGGGACCAAGAGACCCAGTACTTC.

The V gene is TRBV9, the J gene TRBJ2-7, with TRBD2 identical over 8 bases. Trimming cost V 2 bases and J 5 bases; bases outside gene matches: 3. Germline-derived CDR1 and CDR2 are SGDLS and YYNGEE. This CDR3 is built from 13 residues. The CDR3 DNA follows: TGTGCCAGCAGCGTGGGGACTAGTAACGAGCAGTACTTC. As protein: CASSVGTSNEQYF. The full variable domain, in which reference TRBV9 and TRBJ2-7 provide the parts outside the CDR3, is DSGVTQTPKHLITATGQRVTLRCSPRSGDLSVYWYQQSLDQGLQFLIQYYNGEERAKGNILERFSAQQFPDLHSELNLSSLELGDSALYFCASSVGTSNEQYFGPGTRLTVT.

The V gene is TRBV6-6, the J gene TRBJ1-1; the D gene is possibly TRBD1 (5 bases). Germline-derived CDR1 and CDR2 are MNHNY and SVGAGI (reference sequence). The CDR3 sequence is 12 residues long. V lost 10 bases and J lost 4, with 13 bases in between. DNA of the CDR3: TGTGCCACTCAAGACAGCGCCACTGAAGCTTTCTTT. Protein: CATQDSATEAFF.

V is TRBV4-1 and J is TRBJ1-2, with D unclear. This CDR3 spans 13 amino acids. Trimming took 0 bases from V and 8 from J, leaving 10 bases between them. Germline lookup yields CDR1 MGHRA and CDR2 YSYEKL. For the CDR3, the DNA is TGCGCCAGCAGCCAAGATTACCCGGGAGGCTACACCTTC. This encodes CASSQDYPGGYTF.

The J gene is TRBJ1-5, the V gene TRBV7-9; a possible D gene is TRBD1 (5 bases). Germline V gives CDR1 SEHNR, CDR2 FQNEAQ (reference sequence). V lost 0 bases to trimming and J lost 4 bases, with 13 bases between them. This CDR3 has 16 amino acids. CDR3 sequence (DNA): TGTGCCAGCAGCTTAGCGGGCGGGACCTCGAATCAGCCCCAGCATTTT. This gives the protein CASSLAGGTSNQPQHF.

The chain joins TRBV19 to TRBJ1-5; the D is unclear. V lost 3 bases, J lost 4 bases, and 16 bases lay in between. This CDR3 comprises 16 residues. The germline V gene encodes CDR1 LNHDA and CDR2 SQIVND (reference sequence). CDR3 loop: CASSMYSGRWNQPQHF. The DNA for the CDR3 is TGTGCCAGTAGTATGTACAGCGGGAGGTGGAATCAGCCCCAGCATTTT. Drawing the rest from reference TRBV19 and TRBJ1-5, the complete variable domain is DGGITQSPKYLFRKEGQNVTLSCEQNLNHDAMYWYRQDPGQGLRLIYYSQIVNDFQKGDIAEGYSVSREKKESFPLTVTSAQKNPTAFYLCASSMYSGRWNQPQHFGDGTRLSIL.

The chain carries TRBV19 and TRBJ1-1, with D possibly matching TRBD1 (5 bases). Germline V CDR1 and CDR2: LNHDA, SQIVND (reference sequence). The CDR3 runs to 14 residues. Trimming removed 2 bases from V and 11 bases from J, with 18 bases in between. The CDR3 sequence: CASSITPGTGGAFF. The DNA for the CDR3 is TGTGCCAGTAGTATAACGCCCGGTACAGGTGGGGCTTTCTTT.

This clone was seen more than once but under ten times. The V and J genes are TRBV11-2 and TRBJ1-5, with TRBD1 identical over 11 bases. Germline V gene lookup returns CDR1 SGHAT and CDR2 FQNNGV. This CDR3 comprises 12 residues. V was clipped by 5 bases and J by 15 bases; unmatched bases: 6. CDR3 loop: CASSRTGGAVHF. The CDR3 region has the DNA TGTGCCAGCAGCAGGACAGGGGGCGCGGTGCATTTT.

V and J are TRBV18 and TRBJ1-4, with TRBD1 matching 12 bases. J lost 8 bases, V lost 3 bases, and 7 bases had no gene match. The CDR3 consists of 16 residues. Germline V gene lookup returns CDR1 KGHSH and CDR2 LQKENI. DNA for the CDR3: TGTGCCAGCTCACCGGCGGGACAGGGGGCAGGAGAAAAACTGTTTTTT. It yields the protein CASSPAGQGAGEKLFF.

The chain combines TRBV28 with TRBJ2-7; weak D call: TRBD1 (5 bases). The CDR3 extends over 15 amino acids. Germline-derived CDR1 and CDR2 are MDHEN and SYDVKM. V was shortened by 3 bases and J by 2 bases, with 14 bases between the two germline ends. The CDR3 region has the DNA TGTGCCAGCAGTTTTGCAGCCTCGACAGCCTACGAGCAGTACTTC. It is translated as CASSFAASTAYEQYF.

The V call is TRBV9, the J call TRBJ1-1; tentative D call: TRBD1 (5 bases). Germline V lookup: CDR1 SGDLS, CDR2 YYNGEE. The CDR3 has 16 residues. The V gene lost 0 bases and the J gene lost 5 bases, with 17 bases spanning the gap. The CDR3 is CASSVGGAGWDTEAFF. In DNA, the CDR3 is TGTGCCAGCAGCGTAGGTGGGGCAGGTTGGGATACTGAAGCTTTCTTT.

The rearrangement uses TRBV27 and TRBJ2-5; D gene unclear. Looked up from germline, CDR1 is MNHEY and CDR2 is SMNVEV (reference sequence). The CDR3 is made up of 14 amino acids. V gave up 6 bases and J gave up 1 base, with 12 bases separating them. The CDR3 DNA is TGTGCCAGCAGGCAAAGATCCAGCCAAGAGACCCAGTACTTC. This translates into CASRQRSSQETQYF.

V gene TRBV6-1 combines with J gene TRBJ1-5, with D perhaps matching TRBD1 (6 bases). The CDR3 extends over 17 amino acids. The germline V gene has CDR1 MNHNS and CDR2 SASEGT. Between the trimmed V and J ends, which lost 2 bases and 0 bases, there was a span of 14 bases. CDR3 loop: CASSERQVPYSNQPQHF. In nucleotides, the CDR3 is TGTGCCAGCAGTGAAAGACAGGTTCCCTATAGCAATCAGCCCCAGCATTTT.